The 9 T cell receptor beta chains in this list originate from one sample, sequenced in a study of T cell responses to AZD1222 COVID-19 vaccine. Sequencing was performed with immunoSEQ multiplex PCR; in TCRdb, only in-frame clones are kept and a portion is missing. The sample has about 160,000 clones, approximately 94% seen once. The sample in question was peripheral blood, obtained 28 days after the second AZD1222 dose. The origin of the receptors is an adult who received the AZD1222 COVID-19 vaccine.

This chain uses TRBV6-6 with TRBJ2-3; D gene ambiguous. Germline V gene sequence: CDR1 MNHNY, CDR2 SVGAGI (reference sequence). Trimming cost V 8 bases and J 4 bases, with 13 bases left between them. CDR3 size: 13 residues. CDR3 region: CASGNRASDTQYF. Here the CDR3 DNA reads TGTGCCAGCGGGAATAGGGCCTCAGATACGCAGTATTTT.

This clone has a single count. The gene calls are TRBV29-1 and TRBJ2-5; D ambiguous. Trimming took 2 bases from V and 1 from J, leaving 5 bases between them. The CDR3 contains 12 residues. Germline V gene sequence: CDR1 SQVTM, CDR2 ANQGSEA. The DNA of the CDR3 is TGCAGCGTTGAAACGGGCCAAGAGACCCAGTACTTC. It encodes CSVETGQETQYF.

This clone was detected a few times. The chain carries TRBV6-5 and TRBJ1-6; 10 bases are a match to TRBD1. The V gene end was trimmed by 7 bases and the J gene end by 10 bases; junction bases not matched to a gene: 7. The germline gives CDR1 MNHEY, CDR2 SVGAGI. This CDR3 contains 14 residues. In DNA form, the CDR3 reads TGTGCCAGCAAAGTCGGGACAGGGGACTCACCCCTCCACTTT. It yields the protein CASKVGTGDSPLHF.

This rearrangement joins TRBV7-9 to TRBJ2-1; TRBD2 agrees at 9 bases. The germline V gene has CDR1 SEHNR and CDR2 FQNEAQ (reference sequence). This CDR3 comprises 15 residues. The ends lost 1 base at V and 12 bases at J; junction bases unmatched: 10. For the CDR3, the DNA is TGTGCCAGCAGCTTAGGGTTAGCGGGAGCCAGGGGGCAGTTCTTC. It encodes CASSLGLAGARGQFF.

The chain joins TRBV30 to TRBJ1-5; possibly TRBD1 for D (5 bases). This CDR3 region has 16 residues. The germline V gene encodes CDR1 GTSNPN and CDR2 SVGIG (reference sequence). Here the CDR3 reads CPMVQVRGLKSQPQHF. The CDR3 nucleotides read TGTCCCATGGTACAGGTAAGGGGCCTCAAGTCTCAGCCCCAGCATTTT.

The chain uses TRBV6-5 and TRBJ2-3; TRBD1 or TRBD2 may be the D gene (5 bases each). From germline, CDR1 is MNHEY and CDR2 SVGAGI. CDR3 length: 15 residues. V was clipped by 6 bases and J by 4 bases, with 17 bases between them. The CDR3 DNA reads TGTGCCAGCAGGAGAGGGGCACCCGTGGCAGATACGCAGTATTTT. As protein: CASRRGAPVADTQYF.

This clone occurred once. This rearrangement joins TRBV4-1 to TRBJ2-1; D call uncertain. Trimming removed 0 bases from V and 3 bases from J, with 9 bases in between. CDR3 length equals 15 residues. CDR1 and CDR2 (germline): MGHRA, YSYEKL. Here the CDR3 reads CASSQDGASYNEQFF. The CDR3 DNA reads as TGCGCCAGCAGCCAAGATGGCGCTAGCTACAATGAGCAGTTCTTC.

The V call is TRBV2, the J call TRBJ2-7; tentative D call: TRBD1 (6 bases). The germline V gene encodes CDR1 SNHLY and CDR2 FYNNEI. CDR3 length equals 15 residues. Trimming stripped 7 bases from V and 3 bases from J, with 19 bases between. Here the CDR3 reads CASMGVGGGFYEQYF. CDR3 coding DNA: TGTGCCAGCATGGGGGTTGGGGGCGGCTTCTACGAGCAGTACTTC.

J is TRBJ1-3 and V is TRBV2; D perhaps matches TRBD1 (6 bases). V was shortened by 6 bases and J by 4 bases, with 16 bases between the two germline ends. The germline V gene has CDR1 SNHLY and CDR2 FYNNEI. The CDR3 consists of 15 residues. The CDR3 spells CASRIRTVLGNTIYF. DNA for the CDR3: TGTGCCAGCAGGATCCGGACAGTCTTGGGAAACACCATATATTTT.